This T cell receptor beta chain was observed in a study of CXCR3-negative and CXCR3-positive naive CD8 T cells. Findings and limits, study-wide: Naive cells positive for CXCR3 carried more hydrophobic TRB CDR3s than CXCR3-negative ones. Most assays used freshly isolated PBMCs, as cryopreservation partially reduced CXCR3. Naive CXCR3-negative and CXCR3-positive cells had similar TRBV-TRBJ usage; memory differed.

Points on this clonotype: What it binds is not known.

The TRB cDNA libraries were prepared by 5' RACE with UMI labels. TCRdb re-called the 5' RACE reads; one entry per CDR3 protein, DNA not given. This repertoire includes approximately 90,000 distinct CDR3 sequences. Triplicate sorts, 300,000 to 350,000 cells apiece, were made for each CD8+ T cell subset. This TCR derives from a human donor in good health. Some clones in this sample may be carry-over from other donors' samples. Sequenced material: naive CXCR3+ CD8+ T cells from blood. Subset: CD45RO-CCR7+CD27+CD95- naive CD8+ T cells expressing CXCR3 (TNR3+).

CDR3 amino acids: CASSFPGHRREFYEQYF. This chain uses TRBV12-3 or TRBV12-4 with TRBJ2-7; the D gene TCRdb calls, TRBD1, cannot be checked with no DNA. The CDR3 is 17 residues long.